These T cell receptor beta chains were read from a single sample in a study of blood T cell repertoires in COVID-19. Generated by immunoSEQ multiplex PCR, the TCRdb table keeps only in-frame clones and is missing some. The sample has around 260,000 clones; roughly 88% are singletons. The sample consisted of peripheral blood. The receptors shown here come from a woman aged 25 to 39 with active or convalescent COVID-19. Each CDR3 is given with its conserved first and last residue. The size field is filled for only some rows; it gives once, few, many or a size class.

>TRBJ2-3|TRBV2|.
CASTKGTGNNRGDTQYF
>TRBJ1-2|TRBV13|.
CASTLQGHQVGYTF
>TRBJ2-2|TRBV7-6|once
CASSFSSGGKNTGELFF
>TRBJ1-6|TRBV3-1/TRBV3-2|.
CASSQGTGLYSPLHF
>TRBJ1-2|TRBV4-3|.
CASSKTGYGYTF
>TRBJ1-3|TRBV28|once
CASSLSGQGTGNTIYF
>TRBJ1-2|TRBV7-8|.
CASSPSTFGYTF
>TRBJ2-2|TRBV13|.
CASSPTLGTGELFF
>TRBJ1-3|TRBV18|.
CASSPPGRGSGNTIYF
>TRBJ1-5|TRBV7-8|few
CASSPGLSNQPQHF
>TRBJ2-7|TRBV7-2|.
CASSQNLVEQYF
>TRBJ2-2|TRBV5-8|.
CASSFGVLVGELFF
>TRBJ2-5|TRBV7-2|.
CASSPVGRQETQYF
>TRBJ1-1|TRBV10-1|.
CATTGQVGTEAFF
>TRBJ2-2|TRBV5-1|once
CASSFLAGELTGELFF
>TRBJ1-2|TRBV29-1|.
CSYRDTTNYGYTF
>TRBJ2-7|TRBV4-3|once
CASALSGGASYEQYF
>TRBJ1-4|TRBV2|.
CASSEDRGQEKLFF
>TRBJ1-1|TRBV7-9|.
CASTIQGALTEAFF
>TRBJ1-3|TRBV7-9|.
CASSPSLKSSGNTIYF